This T cell receptor beta chain was identified during a study of T cells in Graves' hyperthyroidism and ophthalmopathy (dated by TCRdb to about 2019). Study-wide context: Peripheral blood samples were taken at initial diagnosis, before any treatment was given. A discovery cohort of 95 to 100 patients, about 40 with Graves' ophthalmopathy and 55 to 65 with stable Graves' hyperthyroidism, was used to find distinguishing TCR V-J signatures. Whether ophthalmopathy could be predicted prospectively was tested in an independent validation cohort made up of roughly 20 hyperthyroidism patients plus 17 patients who later progressed to ophthalmopathy. For training and testing, the 100 or so patients in the discovery cohort were randomly divided in a 7:3 ratio. In about 6 Graves' hyperthyroidism patients, the study also compared T-cell repertoires from thyroid tissue with T-cell repertoires from blood. Following sampling, methimazole starting at 30 mg daily was given to hyperthyroidism patients, and high-dose intravenous methylprednisolone was given to ophthalmopathy patients. The paper reports TCR Vbeta CDR3 sequencing of fewer than 150 peripheral blood samples: 40 to 45 ophthalmopathy, some 80 hyperthyroidism and some 17 progressor patients. Beyond this particular receptor, the publication reports: Most expanded thyroid clonotypes (frequency above 0.001) were also detected in blood, suggesting blood repertoires may reflect thyroid immune responses. In validation, the model predicted progression to ophthalmopathy with about 71% sensitivity and around 72% specificity, a median of approximately 6.7 months before onset. A 13 V-J signature model separated ophthalmopathy from stable hyperthyroidism, with roughly 88% sensitivity and 81.08% specificity in cross-validation and 80%/75% in testing. Sample size was not statistically predetermined, and investigators were not blinded to group allocation.

CDR1 and CDR2 are drawn from the germline V gene (reference sequence): GTSNPN, SVGIG. V lost 4 bases and J lost 3 bases; the stretch between them is 16 bases long. The CDR3 holds 15 amino acids from the cysteine to the phenylalanine. Kept here is only the CDR3 DNA, which spans 45 bases and is read in frame from base 1. Remarks on this clonotype: The target of this receptor is not known. Nothing much larger sits one base from this clone, and base qualities are not available.

The TCR beta CDR3 regions were amplified from the RNA transcripts. For the first round of RT-PCR on the TCR CDR3, the HTBI primer set was used together with the Qiagen OneStep RT-PCR kit. The libraries were constructed in a second round of multiplex PCR and then size-selected and purified. Paired-end sequencing of the libraries was performed with 100 bp reads on an Illumina HiSeq2000. As for the authors' bioinformatics: Raw data were processed with SOAPnuke, discarding reads with adapters, uncalled bases, mean Phred below 15, or no exact constant-primer or identifier match. High-quality paired reads were merged using COPE v1.2.5, and each unique nucleotide sequence was defined as a clonotype. MiTCR v1.1 was used to align the clonotypes against IMGT TRBV, TRBD and TRBJ reference segments. The analysis was restricted to V-J combinations with a frequency above 0.0001, which together covered 99% to 99.2% of the repertoires. The TCS score was defined as F50 (clonal expansion) divided by E x V (chaos), with BLOSUM62-based TCRdist calculated between CDR3 peptides within each V-J. Welch's t-statistics and random forest reduced some 510 V-J features to roughly 13, which were used in a naive Bayes classifier (R e1071). Using fastp trimming at Q25 and MiXCR clonotype assembly, TCRdb reanalyzed the public sequencing data and kept in-frame beta chains. Every distinct CDR3 protein forms one entry, paired with its most common genes and DNA. TCRdb, not the original authors, processed these V and J calls. The sample contains approximately 610,000 distinct CDR3 sequences, around 15% of them found a single time. 15% to 20% of the sample comes from the top ten.

A patient counted as having stable Graves' hyperthyroidism if no progression to ophthalmopathy occurred over 18 months of follow-up. Hyperthyroidism patients were aged 18 to 65 years and newly diagnosed, with disease duration of less than 2 months. Exclusion was applied to patients with uncontrolled infections, other autoimmune diseases, pregnancy or lactation. Diagnoses were established on the basis of clinical symptoms, serum thyroxine and TRAb, thyroid ultrasound, and orbital computed tomography. PBMCs were isolated from about 9.1 ml of fresh peripheral blood by Ficoll-Paque density gradient centrifugation. Total RNA was extracted using Trizol reagent, and RNA quality was assessed on an Agilent 2100 Bioanalyzer.

This receptor was taken from a young woman with Graves' hyperthyroidism. The receptor chain draws on TRBV30 and TRBJ2-4; the D region possibly corresponds to TRBD1 (7 bases align). The sample was blood. Read as DNA, the sequence is TGTGCCTGGACCCCAGGGGGGCGGGACAAAAACATTCAGTACTTC. Its product reads: CAWTPGGRDKNIQYF.